This TCR beta chain was sequenced in a study of radiation and T cells in renal cell carcinoma. Turning to the study itself: Nephrectomy followed 15 Gy stereotactic body radiation by 4 weeks.

The table lists this clone with a few counts. The CDR3 has 15 residues. The germline gives CDR1 MNHEY, CDR2 SMNVEV (reference sequence). The germline V and J ends were trimmed by 0 bases and 4 bases, with 12 bases remaining between them. The repertoire was sequenced with immunoSEQ multiplex PCR; TCRdb's copy has only in-frame clones and lacks some. The table has fewer than 55,000 clones, 75% to 90% seen once. Time point of the sample: blood 2 weeks post-SBRT. Treatment specified: 15 Gy SBRT to primary tumor, nephrectomy 4 weeks later. Serial blood draws occurred at baseline and 2 and 4 weeks post-SBRT.

Sequenced material: blood, taken from a patient whose treatment included radiotherapy and nephrectomy. The sequence came from a woman in her seventies with renal cell carcinoma. The chain has TRBV27 and TRBJ1-2; tentative D call: TRBD1 (6 bases). The CDR3 protein is CASSLSGGGGYGYTF. CDR3 sequence (DNA): TGTGCCAGCAGTTTATCAGGGGGAGGGGGCTATGGCTACACCTTC.